This entry lists 16 T cell receptor beta chains sequenced from one sample in a study of CD8 T cells in Susac syndrome. It was with random hexamers that 0.5 to 1 ug RNA was reverse transcribed. TCRdb independently ran MiXCR on the immunoSEQ multiplex PCR reads; one entry per CDR3 protein. The sample holds 200,000 or so distinct CDR3 sequences; about 95% are singletons and the top ten take roughly 0.088%. Sequencing was performed on CD4+ T cells from PBMCs. The origin of the receptors is a human donor with multiple sclerosis.

The V call is TRBV28, the J call TRBJ2-7; TRBD2 agrees at 8 bases. This CDR3 has 14 amino acids. CDR1 MDHEN and CDR2 SYDVKM come from the germline V gene. V lost 5 bases, J lost 1 base, and 4 bases stayed unmatched. The CDR3 reads CASSTGTRSYEQYF. Written as DNA, the CDR3 is TGTGCCAGCAGTACCGGGACTAGGTCCTACGAGCAGTACTTC.

The chain links TRBV7-9 to TRBJ1-2; D is unresolved. CDR1 and CDR2 from the germline V gene are SEHNR and FQNEAQ (reference sequence). Trimming left V 2 bases short and J 5 bases short, with 9 bases between. The CDR3 has 13 residues. CDR3 protein: CASSLLQVYGYTF. CDR3 in DNA: TGTGCCAGCAGCTTATTGCAGGTGTATGGCTACACCTTC.

V and J are TRBV19 and TRBJ2-5; 7 bases align to TRBD2. The CDR3 contains 14 residues. The V and J ends lost 5 bases and 2 bases, in that order; junction bases with no gene match: 5. CDR1 is LNHDA, CDR2 SQIVND, per germline (reference sequence). CDR3: CASSDPGGQETQYF. For the CDR3, the DNA is TGTGCCAGTAGTGATCCGGGGGGACAAGAGACCCAGTACTTC.

The chain joins TRBV12-3 or TRBV12-4 to TRBJ2-3, with D possibly being TRBD1 (5 bases). CDR3 length equals 13 residues. Trimming removed 8 bases at V and 2 bases at J, with 11 bases between. CDR3 sequence (DNA): TGTGCCAGCCGCAGGGTGAACACAGATACGCAGTATTTT. Translating gives CASRRVNTDTQYF.

The gene calls are TRBV7-8 and TRBJ2-7, with D perhaps TRBD1 (5 bases). The CDR3 sequence is 15 residues long. The germline V gene encodes CDR1 SGHVS and CDR2 FQNEAQ. V was clipped by 5 bases and J by 4 bases, with 18 bases between them. The CDR3 sequence is CASSQDSVPLYEQYF. CDR3 bases: TGTGCCAGCAGCCAAGACAGCGTCCCCCTTTACGAGCAGTACTTC.

The CDR3 is CASSLRPISDEQFF. Written as DNA, the CDR3 is TGTGCCAGCAGCCTAAGGCCCATATCGGATGAGCAGTTCTTC. This chain links TRBV7-9 with TRBJ2-1; D ambiguous. This CDR3 contains 14 residues. Trimming removed 5 bases at V and 8 bases at J, with 16 bases between. Germline CDR1 reads SEHNR; CDR2 reads FQNEAQ (reference sequence).

The gene calls are TRBV2 and TRBJ1-2; a weak D match, TRBD1 (5 bases). Germline V gene sequence: CDR1 SNHLY, CDR2 FYNNEI. CDR3 length: 14 residues. V dropped 4 bases and J dropped 6 bases, with 15 bases sitting between them. CDR3: CASSVGTPENGYTF. The CDR3 DNA reads TGTGCCAGCAGTGTCGGGACCCCGGAGAATGGCTACACCTTC.

The rearrangement joins TRBV27 to TRBJ2-3, with a tentative D call TRBD2 (5 bases). The V and J ends lost 6 bases and 2 bases respectively, with 15 bases between them. Germline assignment: CDR1 MNHEY and CDR2 SMNVEV (reference sequence). This CDR3 is 15 amino acids long. As DNA, the CDR3 is TGTGCCAGCAGGCGAGCGGACCTCTCCACAGATACGCAGTATTTT. Translation: CASRRADLSTDTQYF.

The chain recombines TRBV29-1 with TRBJ2-7; 10 nucleotides line up with TRBD1. Germline CDR1 is SQVTM and CDR2 is ANQGSEA. The CDR3 runs to 15 residues. V trimming: 6 bases; J trimming: 5 bases; junction bases outside the gene matches: 13. The CDR3 DNA sequence: TGCAGCGTCTTGGGACAGGGGCACTCTTATCACGAGCAGTACTTC. This gives the protein CSVLGQGHSYHEQYF.

V usage is TRBV13 and J usage is TRBJ1-4; possibly TRBD1 for D (5 bases). CDR3 size: 16 residues. The V end was cut by 5 bases, the J end by 8 bases, with 21 bases between. Germline CDR1 PRHDT, CDR2 FYEKMQ (reference sequence). CDR3 DNA: TGTGCCAGCAGCAGACGCCGGGACGGTCGACTGGAAAAACTGTTTTTT. The encoded protein is CASSRRRDGRLEKLFF.

The gene calls are TRBV25-1 and TRBJ2-5; tentatively, D is TRBD1 (6 bases). With 5 bases removed from V and 0 bases from J, the gap between germline ends came to 13 bases. CDR1 is MGHDK and CDR2 is SYGVNS in the germline V gene. This CDR3 comprises 15 residues. DNA for the CDR3: TGTGCCAGCAGTTCCCGGGACACCTACCAAGAGACCCAGTACTTC. The encoded protein is CASSSRDTYQETQYF.

The rearrangement joins TRBV20-1 to TRBJ1-2; D is uncertain. There are 12 residues in the CDR3. Trimming stripped 5 bases from V and 4 bases from J, with 11 bases between. Germline values: CDR1 DFQATT, CDR2 SNEGSKA (reference sequence). CDR3 coding DNA: TGCAGTGCTCACGGGTGGCTCTATGGCTACACCTTC. This sequence encodes CSAHGWLYGYTF.

The chain is built from TRBV27 and TRBJ2-2; 9 bases match TRBD1. J was trimmed by 5 bases and V by 5 bases; bases with no gene match: 9. Germline values: CDR1 MNHEY, CDR2 SMNVEV (reference sequence). The CDR3 runs 16 residues. CDR3: CASSPGQGGRTGELFF. The CDR3 nucleotides are TGTGCCAGCAGTCCGGGACAGGGTGGAAGGACCGGGGAGCTGTTTTTT.

The J gene is TRBJ2-1, the V gene TRBV24-1, with 9 bases matching TRBD2. CDR1 is KGHDR, CDR2 SFDVKD, per germline. V lost 0 bases and J lost 6; bases outside the gene matches: 8. The CDR3 loop spans 17 amino acids. CDR3 nucleotides: TGTGCCACCAGTGATTTGGTGGCGGGAGGGCGAGCCAATGAGCAGTTCTTC. Translation: CATSDLVAGGRANEQFF.

The V call is TRBV20-1, the J call TRBJ1-2; TRBD1 aligns across 8 bases. The CDR3 is 13 residues long. Germline V lookup: CDR1 DFQATT, CDR2 SNEGSKA (reference sequence). The V and J ends lost 8 bases and 2 bases, in that order; junction bases with no gene match: 7. The CDR3 region has the DNA TGCAGTTCCCCCGGACAGGGAAACTATGGCTACACCTTC. It codes for CSSPGQGNYGYTF.

The CDR3, as DNA: TGTGCCACCAGCAGGGACCTACTAGCGGGACTAGAGACCCAGTACTTC. Protein product: CATSRDLLAGLETQYF. The V gene is TRBV15, the J gene TRBJ2-5; 10 bases map to TRBD2. The germline CDR1 and CDR2 sequences are LNHNV and YYDKDF (reference sequence). The V and J ends lost 3 bases and 4 bases, in that order; junction bases with no gene match: 8. The CDR3 totals 16 residues.